These 24 T cell receptor beta chains were sequenced from one sample in a study of T cell responses to AZD1222 COVID-19 vaccine. Assay: immunoSEQ multiplex PCR; the TCRdb copy retains only in-frame clones and omits some. The profile shows 150,000 or so clones, 90% of them singletons. Sequenced material: peripheral blood, taken 28 days after the second AZD1222 dose. The receptors stem from an adult who received the AZD1222 COVID-19 vaccine.

This sequence joins TRBV30 and TRBJ1-2; 7 bases align to TRBD1. The germline V gene has CDR1 GTSNPN and CDR2 SVGIG (reference sequence). CDR3 length: 12 amino acids. V trimming: 3 bases; J trimming: 2 bases; junction bases outside the gene matches: 0. The CDR3: CAWSRGNYGYTF. The CDR3 region has the DNA TGTGCCTGGAGCAGGGGGAACTATGGCTACACCTTC. Based on the CDR3 plus reference TRBV30 and TRBJ1-2, the full variable domain is SQTIHQWPATLVQPVGSPLSLECTVEGTSNPNLYWYRQAAGRGLQLLFYSVGIGQISSEVPQNLSASRPQDRQFILSSKKLLLSDSGFYLCAWSRGNYGYTFGSGTRLTVV.

In regard to this clone: Other DNA sequences of this sample code for an identical CDR3. The V call is TRBV7-9, the J call TRBJ1-3; possible D gene TRBD1, 5 bases. V dropped 2 bases and J dropped 0 bases, with 5 bases sitting between them. This CDR3 comprises 14 residues. Germline V gene lookup returns CDR1 SEHNR and CDR2 FQNEAQ (reference sequence). CDR3 nucleotides: TGTGCCAGCAGCTTAAGGGGCTCTGGAAACACCATATATTTT. Amino acids: CASSLRGSGNTIYF.

The chain recombines TRBV6-6 with TRBJ1-2; 8 bases align to TRBD1. CDR1 and CDR2 (germline): MNHNY, SVGAGI (reference sequence). This CDR3 spans 14 amino acids. V shed 7 bases, J shed 3 bases, and the junction held 7 bases outside the gene matches. The CDR3 sequence is CASTDRELDYGYTF. The CDR3 nucleotides read TGTGCCAGCACGGACAGGGAGTTAGACTATGGCTACACCTTC.

The chain joins TRBV5-4 to TRBJ1-3; D is perhaps TRBD1 (5 bases). With 3 bases removed from V and 0 bases from J, the gap between germline ends came to 16 bases. CDR1 is SGHNT and CDR2 is YYREEE in the germline V gene (reference sequence). The CDR3 is 17 amino acids. CDR3 coding DNA: TGTGCCAGCAGCTGGGATTTGGGGACGGACTCTGGAAACACCATATATTTT. Protein: CASSWDLGTDSGNTIYF.

The V gene is TRBV19, the J gene TRBJ1-2, with no clear D. Trimming cost V 5 bases and J 1 base, with 11 bases left between them. Germline CDR1 is LNHDA and CDR2 is SQIVND (reference sequence). CDR3 length: 14 amino acids. CDR3 sequence reads: CASSVSNFNYGYTF. Written as DNA, the CDR3 is TGTGCCAGTAGTGTCAGCAACTTTAACTATGGCTACACCTTC.

This clone showed up just a few times. The gene calls are TRBV6-1 and TRBJ1-5, with D uncertain. In germline, CDR1 is MNHNS, CDR2 SASEGT. The CDR3 sequence is 14 residues long. With 0 bases removed from V and 4 bases from J, the gap between germline ends came to 7 bases. CDR3 DNA: TGTGCCAGCAGTGAAGCTCGGGCAAATCAGCCCCAGCATTTT. Its protein is CASSEARANQPQHF.

The chain is built from TRBV20-1 and TRBJ2-1, with D unresolved. In germline, CDR1 is DFQATT, CDR2 SNEGSKA (reference sequence). Trimming cost V 2 bases and J 5 bases, with 4 bases left between them. This CDR3 comprises 11 residues. CDR3 sequence: CSARINNEQFF. The CDR3 DNA sequence: TGCAGTGCTAGAATCAACAATGAGCAGTTCTTC.

This CDR3 is CASSLDFRSYNEQFF. The CDR3 DNA is TGCGCCAGCAGTCTGGACTTTCGCTCCTACAATGAGCAGTTCTTC. The chain combines TRBV5-1 with TRBJ2-1, with D perhaps matching TRBD2 (5 bases). The CDR3 has 15 residues. The germline V gene encodes CDR1 SGHRS and CDR2 YFSETQ. Between the trimmed V and J ends, which lost 5 bases and 0 bases, there was a span of 12 bases.

The rearrangement uses TRBV9 and TRBJ1-3, with 8 nucleotides matching TRBD1. This CDR3 is built from 15 residues. V shed 7 bases and J 4 bases; nucleotides not matched to a gene: 10. Germline CDR1 is SGDLS and CDR2 is YYNGEE. CDR3 amino acids: CASALGQGRGNTIYF. Written as DNA, the CDR3 is TGTGCCAGCGCGCTAGGACAGGGTAGGGGAAACACCATATATTTT.

The chain links TRBV6-1 to TRBJ1-1; D is perhaps TRBD1 (5 bases). The CDR3 is 13 residues long. The germline V gene has CDR1 MNHNS and CDR2 SASEGT. Trimming took off 5 bases at V and 1 base at J, with 8 bases between the two ends. In DNA, the CDR3 is TGTGCCAGCAGTAACACAGGGAACACTGAAGCTTTCTTT. It translates to CASSNTGNTEAFF.

J is TRBJ2-7 and V is TRBV5-4; TRBD2 is a possible D gene (6 bases). Germline lookup yields CDR1 SGHNT and CDR2 YYREEE (reference sequence). The CDR3 covers 15 residues. V dropped 4 bases and J dropped 0 bases, with 14 bases sitting between them. The CDR3 bases are TGTGCCAGCAGCGTGGGGACGACTAGCTCCTACGAGCAGTACTTC. It translates to CASSVGTTSSYEQYF.

The chain uses TRBV10-1 and TRBJ1-2; D gene uncertain. V was trimmed by 0 bases and J by 2 bases, leaving 7 bases between them. Germline V gene sequence: CDR1 WNHNN, CDR2 SYGVQD (reference sequence). The CDR3 extends over 14 amino acids. Written as DNA, the CDR3 is TGCGCCAGCAGTGAGTCGGGGAGGAACTATGGCTACACCTTC. It codes for CASSESGRNYGYTF.

The rearrangement joins TRBV9 to TRBJ1-5, with D maybe TRBD1 (5 bases). The CDR3 runs to 14 residues. V was pared by 0 bases and J by 10 bases, with 14 bases between. Germline assignment: CDR1 SGDLS and CDR2 YYNGEE. CDR3 residues: CASSVGWRGGPQHF. Written as DNA, the CDR3 is TGTGCCAGCAGCGTAGGTTGGAGGGGAGGTCCCCAGCATTTT.

The gene calls are TRBV6-6 and TRBJ1-6; D is possibly TRBD1 (6 bases). CDR1 and CDR2 from the germline V gene are MNHNY and SVGAGI (reference sequence). The CDR3 has 12 amino acids. The V and J ends lost 5 bases and 12 bases respectively, with 11 bases between them. The CDR3 sequence is CASSTQGLPLHF. The CDR3 coding sequence is TGTGCCAGCAGTACTCAGGGGTTACCCCTCCACTTT.

The chain uses TRBV2 and TRBJ2-7; TRBD2 aligns across 15 bases. Trimming removed 5 bases from V and 4 bases from J; junction bases left unmatched: 6. CDR3 length: 16 amino acids. Germline assignment: CDR1 SNHLY and CDR2 FYNNEI. CDR3 in amino acids: CASSRTSGGAIYEQYF. CDR3 DNA: TGTGCCAGCAGTAGGACTAGCGGGGGGGCCATTTACGAGCAGTACTTC. Full variable domain (rest looked up from reference TRBV2 and TRBJ2-7): EPEVTQTPSHQVTQMGQEVILRCVPISNHLYFYWYRQILGQKVEFLVSFYNNEISEKSEIFDDQFSVERPDGSNFTLKIRSTKLEDSAMYFCASSRTSGGAIYEQYFGPGTRLTVT.

The chain recombines TRBV2 with TRBJ1-5; D ambiguous. From germline, CDR1 is SNHLY and CDR2 FYNNEI. Trimming left V 5 bases short and J 6 bases short, with 14 bases between. This CDR3 region has 14 residues. CDR3 sequence (DNA): TGTGCCAGCAGTCCTGAGTCGGGCGGTCAGCCCCAGCATTTT. Translating it yields CASSPESGGQPQHF.

This rearrangement joins TRBV18 to TRBJ1-4; TRBD1 is a possible D gene (6 bases). Trimming took off 2 bases at V and 4 bases at J, with 8 bases between the two ends. CDR1 and CDR2 from the germline V gene are KGHSH and LQKENI. The CDR3 spans 14 residues. The CDR3 DNA sequence: TGTGCCAGCTCACCAGGGGGCCTTAATGAAAAACTGTTTTTT. This gives the protein CASSPGGLNEKLFF.

The chain uses TRBV18 and TRBJ1-3; possibly TRBD1 for D (5 bases). Germline CDR1 is KGHSH and CDR2 is LQKENI. The V end lost 3 bases, the J end lost 2 bases, and 11 bases lay between the germline ends. The CDR3 runs 15 residues. CDR3 in DNA: TGTGCCAGCTCACCGATCCAGGGAACTGGAAACACCATATATTTT. Translation gives CASSPIQGTGNTIYF.

CDR3 sequence reads: CASSTRWNQPQHF. In nucleotides, the CDR3 is TGTGCCAGCAGTACCCGGTGGAATCAGCCCCAGCATTTT. The V call is TRBV6-5, the J call TRBJ1-5, with D hard to call. Germline CDR1 MNHEY, CDR2 SVGAGI. The CDR3 contains 13 residues. V gave up 5 bases and J gave up 4 bases, with 9 bases separating them.

The CDR3 region is CASSVGYHGRETQYF. The CDR3 region has the DNA TGTGCCAGCAGCGTAGGGTACCACGGCAGAGAGACCCAGTACTTC. The rearrangement links TRBV9 to TRBJ2-5; the D is unclear. CDR1 and CDR2 (germline): SGDLS, YYNGEE. V was cut by 0 bases and J by 4 bases, with 13 bases left in between. The CDR3 totals 15 residues.

The chain links TRBV21-1 to TRBJ2-7; the table calls TRBD2, which could not be checked here. TRBV21-1 is a pseudogene locus. The CDR3 totals 13 residues. CDR3 DNA sequence: TGTGCCAGCAGCACGGGCTGCCGGGGCGAGCAGTACTTC. The encoded protein is CASSTGCRGEQYF.

This clone was detected only once. The V gene is TRBV25-1, the J gene TRBJ1-4; D ambiguous. This CDR3 is 14 amino acids long. Trimming shortened V by 5 bases and J by 3 bases, and 10 bases separated the two germline ends. CDR1 is MGHDK and CDR2 is SYGVNS in the germline V gene. The DNA for the CDR3 is TGTGCCAGCAGTATAGACTCAGCTAATGAAAAACTGTTTTTT. Residues: CASSIDSANEKLFF.

The chain couples TRBV6-2 or TRBV6-3 to TRBJ1-1; D is undetermined. Deletions cut 0 bases from V and 3 bases from J, with 14 bases between. Per germline, CDR1 MNHEY and CDR2 SVGEGT. There are 16 residues in the CDR3. CDR3 nucleotides: TGTGCCAGCAGTTACTCGACGGTCCTTACCCACACTGAAGCTTTCTTT. Residues: CASSYSTVLTHTEAFF.

The gene calls are TRBV2 and TRBJ1-4; 9 bases are shared with TRBD1. V lost 6 bases to trimming and J lost 4 bases; unmatched junction nucleotides: 6. The CDR3 runs 15 residues. Germline CDR1 and CDR2: SNHLY and FYNNEI. The CDR3 DNA reads as TGTGCCAGCAGGGAAACAGGGGGCCGTAATGAAAAACTGTTTTTT. It encodes CASRETGGRNEKLFF.